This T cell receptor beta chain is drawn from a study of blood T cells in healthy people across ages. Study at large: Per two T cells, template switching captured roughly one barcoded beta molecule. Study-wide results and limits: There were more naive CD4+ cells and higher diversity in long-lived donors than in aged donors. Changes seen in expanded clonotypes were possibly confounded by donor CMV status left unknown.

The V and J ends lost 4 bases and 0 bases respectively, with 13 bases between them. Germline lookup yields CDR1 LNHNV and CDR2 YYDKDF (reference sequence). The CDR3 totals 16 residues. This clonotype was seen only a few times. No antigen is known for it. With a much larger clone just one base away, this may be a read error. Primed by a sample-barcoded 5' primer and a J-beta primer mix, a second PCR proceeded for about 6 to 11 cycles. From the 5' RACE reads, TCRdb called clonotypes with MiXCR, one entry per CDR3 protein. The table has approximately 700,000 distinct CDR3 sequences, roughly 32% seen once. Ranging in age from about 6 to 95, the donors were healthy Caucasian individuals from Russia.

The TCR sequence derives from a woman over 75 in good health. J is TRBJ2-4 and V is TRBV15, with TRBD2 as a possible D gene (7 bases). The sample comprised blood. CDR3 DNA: TGTGCCACCAGCATGGGGGGGGCTCCAGCCAAAAACATTCAGTACTTC. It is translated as CATSMGGAPAKNIQYF. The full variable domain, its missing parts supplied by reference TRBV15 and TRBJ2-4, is DAMVIQNPRYQVTQFGKPVTLSCSQTLNHNVMYWYQQKSSQAPKLLFHYYDKDFNNEADTPDNFQSRRPNTSFCFLDIRSPGLGDTAMYLCATSMGGAPAKNIQYFGAGTRLSVL.